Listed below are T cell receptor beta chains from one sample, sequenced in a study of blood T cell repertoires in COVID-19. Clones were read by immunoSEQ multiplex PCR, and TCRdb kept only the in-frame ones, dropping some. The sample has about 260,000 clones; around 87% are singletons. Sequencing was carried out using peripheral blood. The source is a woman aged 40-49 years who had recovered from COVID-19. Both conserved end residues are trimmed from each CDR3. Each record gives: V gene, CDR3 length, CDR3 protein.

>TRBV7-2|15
ASSSTIFAANTGELF
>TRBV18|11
ASSPSDTQPQH
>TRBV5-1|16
ASRGTGGVVIETDTQY
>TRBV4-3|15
ASSQVWTGIENYGYT
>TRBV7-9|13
ASSSGLQGGTEAF
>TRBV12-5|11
ASGWGSEMGYT
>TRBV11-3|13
ASSPRGQGTDTQY
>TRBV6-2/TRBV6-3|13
ASSRVADYSNEQF
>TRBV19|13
ASTPGGWFTGELF
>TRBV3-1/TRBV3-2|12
ASSQGGDGYGYT
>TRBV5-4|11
ASSAERVHEQY
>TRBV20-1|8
SAGDAGYT
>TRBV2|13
AITKPDGVGQPQH
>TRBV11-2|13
ASSHLAGGGNEQF
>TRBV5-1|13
ASSGFAGLNTEAF
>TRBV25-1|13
ASRQGGGVVDTQY
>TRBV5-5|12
ASSLGVGVGAQH
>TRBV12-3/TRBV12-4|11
ASSLGGFNEQF
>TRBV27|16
ASSLIVGGDRVPDTQY
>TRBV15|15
ATSRGALGQGGTEAF
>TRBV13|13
ASSLSPGRSYEQY
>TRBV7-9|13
ASSQGQGASQPQH
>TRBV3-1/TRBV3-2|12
ASSPPGGRYGYT
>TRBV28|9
ASSSPDEQF
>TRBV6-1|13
ASSEVGAAFHGYT
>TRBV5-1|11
ASSPTGTYEQY
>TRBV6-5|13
ASSYSRAGANVLT
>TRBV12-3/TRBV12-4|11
ASSLDRGDEQF
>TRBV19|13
ASSFRLGSYNEQF
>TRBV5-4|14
ASSPGTGRYSTEAF
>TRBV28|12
ASSLPVGWTEAF
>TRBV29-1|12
SVPIWQANTEAF
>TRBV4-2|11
ASSRDMNTEAF
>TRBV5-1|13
ASSLVPAVQETQY
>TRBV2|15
ASSDLGQGWASYEQY
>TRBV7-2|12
ASSSLGWGQEAF
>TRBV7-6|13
ASSQPGQGGNEQF
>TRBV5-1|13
ASSAEPAGQETQY
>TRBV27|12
ASSFHRGDQPQH
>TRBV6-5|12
ASSYRTGEQPQH
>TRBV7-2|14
ASSLGGRATNEKLF
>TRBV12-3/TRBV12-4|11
ASVPGQGSGYT
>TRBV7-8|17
ASSLGRGTGFTGANVLT
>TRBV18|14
ASSPLTLQGVGGYT
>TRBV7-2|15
ASSLASYRGAYNEQF
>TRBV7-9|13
ASSLGGPNTGELF
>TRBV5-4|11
ASSLDRVETQY
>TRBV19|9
ASSRQREAF
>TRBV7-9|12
ASGVTGDPYGYT
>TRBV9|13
ASSPGIGGYNEQF
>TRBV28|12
ASSLRQAASPLH
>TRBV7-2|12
ASSSWTISDTQY
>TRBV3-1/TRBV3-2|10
ASSQTQDEQY